This is a list of T cell receptor beta chains from one sample in a study of cytomegalovirus exposure and HLA in healthy donors. Profiling relied on immunoSEQ multiplex PCR, and the TCRdb table lists in-frame clones only, not all of them. The profile shows around 200,000 clones, around 84% of them singletons. The sequenced material came from PBMCs. The receptors come from a woman in her forties or fifties in good health and CMV-seropositive. CDR3s include the opening cysteine and the closing phenylalanine or tryptophan. A D gene is named only where the DNA matches it firmly. Clone sizes are given selectively: once, few, many, or a class where the clone is expanded.

clone_size	cdr3_length	d_call	j_call	v_call	cdr3_nt	cdr3_aa
-	12	-	TRBJ1-2	TRBV18	TGTGCCAGCTCACCCGAGGGCGTGGGCTACACCTTC	CASSPEGVGYTF
-	13	-	TRBJ2-5	TRBV5-4	TGTGCCAGCAGCTTACAGGGCTACGTGACCCAGTACTTC	CASSLQGYVTQYF
-	14	TRBD1	TRBJ2-2	TRBV2	TGTGCCAGCATAGGGACAGCGAACACCGGGGAGCTGTTTTTT	CASIGTANTGELFF
-	13	-	TRBJ1-4	TRBV6-6	TGTGCCAGCAGTTACCCGGGGGATGAAAAACTGTTTTTT	CASSYPGDEKLFF
once	16	-	TRBJ1-3	TRBV10-2	TGCGCCAGCAGTGAGCCAGGGTCCGGGTCTGGAAACACCATATATTTT	CASSEPGSGSGNTIYF
-	13	TRBD1	TRBJ1-2	TRBV14	TGTGCCAGCAGCCAGGACAGGGTTGGTGGCTACACCTTC	CASSQDRVGGYTF
-	17	TRBD2	TRBJ2-1	TRBV18	TGTGCCAGCTCGCCGCAAGTGACTAGCGGGGGGTTCGGTGAGCAGTTCTTC	CASSPQVTSGGFGEQFF
-	14	-	TRBJ1-2	TRBV5-8	TGTGCCAGCAGCTTGGAAGGACACAGCTATGGCTACACCTTC	CASSLEGHSYGYTF
-	14	TRBD1	TRBJ1-4	TRBV7-9	TGTGCCAGCAGCCAAACAGGGGTCGGTGAAAAACTGTTTTTT	CASSQTGVGEKLFF
once	15	-	TRBJ1-5	TRBV10-3	TGTGCCATCAGTGAGTCCCAAACAGGGAATCAGCCCCAGCATTTT	CAISESQTGNQPQHF
-	16	TRBD1	TRBJ2-7	TRBV28	TGTGCCAGCAGTTTATGGGGGACAGGAAGGTCCTACGAGCAGTACTTC	CASSLWGTGRSYEQYF
-	15	TRBD1	TRBJ1-3	TRBV7-7	TGTGCTAGCAGCGAAGGGACAGGGGGCGGAAACACCATATATTTT	CASSEGTGGGNTIYF
-	14	TRBD1	TRBJ2-7	TRBV14	TGTGCCAGCAGTAAGGGACAGGGGTTTGCCGAGCAGTACTTC	CASSKGQGFAEQYF
once	15	TRBD1	TRBJ1-6	TRBV10-3	TGTGCCATCAGTGAGTCGGCAGGGGGCTACTCACCCCTCCACTTT	CAISESAGGYSPLHF
-	14	-	TRBJ1-1	TRBV6-5	TGTGCCAGCAGTGGGACACCTATGAACACTGAAGCTTTCTTT	CASSGTPMNTEAFF
once	13	TRBD1	TRBJ2-1	TRBV7-3	TGTGCCAGCAGCCAGGGGGTGGGGAATGAGCAGTTCTTC	CASSQGVGNEQFF
-	16	-	TRBJ2-1	TRBV11-2	TGTGCCAGCAGCTTAGGTGCAGCCTCTAGGGGTAATGAGCAGTTCTTC	CASSLGAASRGNEQFF
-	13	TRBD1	TRBJ2-7	TRBV28	TGTGCCAGCAGTTTCGACAGGGTCCACGAGCAGTACTTC	CASSFDRVHEQYF
-	15	TRBD1	TRBJ2-3	TRBV18	TGTGCCAGCTCACCTGGACAGGGGACGGGGGATACGCAGTATTTT	CASSPGQGTGDTQYF
few	14	-	TRBJ2-3	TRBV10-3	TGTGCCATCAGTGGAGGACAAGGGACAGATACGCAGTATTTT	CAISGGQGTDTQYF